A single sample gave rise to the 20 T cell receptor beta chains below, sequenced in a study of blood T cell repertoires in COVID-19. Here immunoSEQ multiplex PCR was the method, and the copy in TCRdb shows in-frame clones only, minus some. Counted here are fewer than 350,000 clones, less than 90% occurring once; the ten biggest clones make up about an eighth. The sample comprised peripheral blood. The receptor source for this set is a woman in her 70s with COVID-19, enrolled during active disease.

The CDR3: CASSPGIQETQYF. The CDR3 DNA reads TGTGCCAGCAGCCCGGGAATCCAAGAGACCCAGTACTTC. The rearrangement uses TRBV7-2 and TRBJ2-5; tentatively, D is TRBD2 (5 bases). The V gene lost 5 bases and the J gene lost 1 base, with 8 bases spanning the gap. The CDR3 has 13 residues. Germline V gene lookup returns CDR1 SGHTA and CDR2 FQGNSA.

CDR3 amino acids: CASSLEDSLTEAFF. CDR3 coding DNA: TGTGCCAGCAGCCTAGAGGACTCCCTCACTGAAGCTTTCTTT. The chain couples TRBV7-3 to TRBJ1-1; D not certain. V lost 5 bases to trimming and J lost 4 bases, with 14 bases between them. Germline assignment: CDR1 SGHTA and CDR2 FQGTGA. The length of the CDR3 is 14 residues.

The chain employs TRBV5-1 and TRBJ2-5; 12 nucleotides align to TRBD2. Trimming took 4 bases from V and 5 from J; bases not matched to a gene: 6. The CDR3 covers 15 residues. Per germline, CDR1 SGHRS and CDR2 YFSETQ. CDR3 sequence: CASSPSGGARETQYF. CDR3 bases: TGCGCCAGCAGCCCTAGCGGGGGGGCGAGGGAGACCCAGTACTTC.

In its sample, this clone was seen once. V and J are TRBV18 and TRBJ2-1; D is ambiguous. The CDR3 covers 13 residues. Germline-derived CDR1 and CDR2 are KGHSH and LQKENI. The germline V and J ends were trimmed by 0 bases and 6 bases, with 6 bases remaining between them. The CDR3 nucleotides are TGTGCCAGCTCACCACCATTTAGCAATGAGCAGTTCTTC. Its protein product is CASSPPFSNEQFF.

The chain recombines TRBV4-3 with TRBJ2-5; 8 bases map to TRBD2. The V and J ends lost 0 bases and 5 bases, in that order; junction bases with no gene match: 14. There are 18 residues in the CDR3. The germline gives CDR1 LGHNA, CDR2 YSLEER. The CDR3 sequence is CASSQDLRGGFGSETQYF. The CDR3, as DNA: TGCGCCAGCAGCCAAGATCTCCGGGGGGGCTTTGGTTCGGAGACCCAGTACTTC.

J is TRBJ2-3 and V is TRBV2, with D tentatively TRBD1 (6 bases). CDR3 length: 14 residues. Per the germline V gene, CDR1 is SNHLY and CDR2 is FYNNEI. The V and J ends lost 6 bases and 0 bases respectively, with 10 bases between them. The DNA for the CDR3 is TGTGCCAGCAGCCCCGGGACAAGCACAGATACGCAGTATTTT. Residues: CASSPGTSTDTQYF.

The chain links TRBV24-1 to TRBJ1-1; TRBD1 matches at 8 bases. V shed 3 bases and J 5 bases; nucleotides not matched to a gene: 4. Germline V gives CDR1 KGHDR, CDR2 SFDVKD. This CDR3 has 14 amino acids. Written as DNA, the CDR3 is TGTGCCACCAGTGATAACAGGGGGGTAACTGAAGCTTTCTTT. Its protein product is CATSDNRGVTEAFF.

V is TRBV9 and J is TRBJ2-1, with unresolved D. The CDR3 extends over 14 amino acids. Trimming left V 1 base short and J 0 bases short, with 5 bases between. Germline lookup yields CDR1 SGDLS and CDR2 YYNGEE. CDR3 bases: TGTGCCAGCAGCGTAATGAGCTCCTACAATGAGCAGTTCTTC. Protein sequence: CASSVMSSYNEQFF.

Note on this clone: Within the sample, other DNA sequences also encode this same CDR3. The V and J genes are TRBV6-5 and TRBJ1-2; 7 bases are shared with TRBD1. With 2 bases clipped from V and 8 bases from J, the junction kept 2 bases outside the gene matches. The germline gives CDR1 MNHEY, CDR2 SVGAGI. CDR3 length: 12 amino acids. DNA for the CDR3: TGTGCCAGCAGTTACCCAGGGGGAGGCTACACCTTC. As protein: CASSYPGGGYTF.

V is TRBV7-2 and J is TRBJ2-7, with 8 bases identical to TRBD2. Germline CDR1 and CDR2: SGHTA and FQGNSA. CDR3 length: 15 residues. J was trimmed by 0 bases and V by 5 bases; bases with no gene match: 6. The chain's CDR3 is CASSLSGGLSYEQYF. As DNA, the CDR3 is TGTGCCAGCAGCCTAAGCGGGGGTCTCTCCTACGAGCAGTACTTC. The variable domain in full, with the rest retrieved from reference TRBV7-2 and TRBJ2-7, is GAGVSQSPSNKVTEKGKDVELRCDPISGHTALYWYRQSLGQGLEFLIYFQGNSAPDKSGLPSDRFSAERTGGSVSTLTIQRTQQEDSAVYLCASSLSGGLSYEQYFGPGTRLTVT.

The V gene is TRBV2, the J gene TRBJ1-6; possibly TRBD1 for D (6 bases). The CDR3 runs 13 residues. Germline-derived CDR1 and CDR2 are SNHLY and FYNNEI. With 6 bases removed from V and 7 bases from J, the gap between germline ends came to 10 bases. CDR3 DNA: TGTGCCAGCAGGGGTCAGGGGAATTCACCCCTCCACTTT. It translates to CASRGQGNSPLHF. The full variable domain, rest sourced from reference TRBV2 and TRBJ1-6, is EPEVTQTPSHQVTQMGQEVILRCVPISNHLYFYWYRQILGQKVEFLVSFYNNEISEKSEIFDDQFSVERPDGSNFTLKIRSTKLEDSAMYFCASRGQGNSPLHFGNGTRLTVT.

The J gene is TRBJ1-6, the V gene TRBV27; a possible D gene is TRBD1 (5 bases). V shed 6 bases and J shed 7 bases, with 13 bases lying between them. The germline gives CDR1 MNHEY, CDR2 SMNVEV (reference sequence). This CDR3 contains 14 residues. CDR3: CASRMGLGNSPLHF. CDR3 in DNA: TGTGCCAGCAGGATGGGACTGGGGAATTCACCCCTCCACTTT.

The V call is TRBV7-9, the J call TRBJ1-5; D is possibly TRBD1 (6 bases). Germline CDR1 reads SEHNR; CDR2 reads FQNEAQ (reference sequence). The ends were cut back, 5 bases at V and 7 bases at J, with 21 bases in the middle. CDR3 length: 16 residues. The CDR3 coding sequence is TGTGCCAGCAGCGGTGGGACATCTCCGGCCGGGCAGCCCCAGCATTTT. This gives the protein CASSGGTSPAGQPQHF.

The chain has TRBV7-8 and TRBJ2-7; perhaps TRBD1 as D (5 bases). CDR3 length: 12 amino acids. V shed 1 base and J shed 12 bases, with 13 bases lying between them. Germline CDR1 and CDR2: SGHVS and FQNEAQ. The CDR3 coding sequence is TGTGCCAGCAGCTTAGAGGGGCCATCGCGGTACTTC. The encoded protein is CASSLEGPSRYF. The full variable domain, completed using reference TRBV7-8 and TRBJ2-7, is GAGVSQSPRYKVAKRGQDVALRCDPISGHVSLFWYQQALGQGPEFLTYFQNEAQLDKSGLPSDRFFAERPEGSVSTLKIQRTQQEDSAVYLCASSLEGPSRYFGPGTRLTVT.

The J gene is TRBJ2-7, the V gene TRBV5-1; TRBD2 matches 14 bases. V gave up 4 bases and J gave up 9 bases; unmatched junction bases: 9. The CDR3 totals 15 residues. Looked up from germline, CDR1 is SGHRS and CDR2 is YFSETQ. The CDR3 here is CASSPGTSGGLGQYF. CDR3 in DNA: TGCGCCAGCAGCCCAGGGACTAGCGGGGGCCTGGGGCAGTACTTC.

The gene calls are TRBV9 and TRBJ1-1, with a tentative D call TRBD1 (6 bases). The CDR3 has 13 residues. Deletions cut 4 bases from V and 5 bases from J, with 12 bases between. Looked up from germline, CDR1 is SGDLS and CDR2 is YYNGEE. CDR3 region: CASSTQGFTEAFF. Written as DNA, the CDR3 is TGTGCCAGCAGCACCCAGGGGTTTACTGAAGCTTTCTTT.

V and J are TRBV24-1 and TRBJ2-1, with 11 bases fitting TRBD2. The J segment lost 8 bases and the V segment lost 5 bases, leaving 4 bases of the junction unmatched. The CDR3 is 14 amino acids. The germline gives CDR1 KGHDR, CDR2 SFDVKD. As DNA, the CDR3 is TGTGCCACCAGTGCCGCTAGCGGGGGGTATGAGCAGTTCTTC. Its translation is CATSAASGGYEQFF.

This clone was seen just once. The CDR3 DNA sequence: TGTGCCAGCAGTTACGGGGCGTCTCAGCCCCAGCATTTT. Encoded protein: CASSYGASQPQHF. This chain links TRBV6-5 with TRBJ1-5, with a tentative D call TRBD1 (5 bases). V shed 2 bases and J shed 6 bases, with 8 bases lying between them. CDR1 and CDR2 (germline): MNHEY, SVGAGI. The CDR3 has 13 amino acids.

The CDR3 loop is CAWSVIRGGNEQFF. The CDR3 DNA reads TGTGCCTGGAGTGTAATCCGGGGAGGCAATGAGCAGTTCTTC. The chain links TRBV30 to TRBJ2-1, with a weak D call TRBD2 (6 bases). This CDR3 has 14 amino acids. CDR1 GTSNPN and CDR2 SVGIG come from the germline V gene (reference sequence). Trimming took off 0 bases at V and 6 bases at J, with 12 bases between the two ends.

The V and J genes are TRBV7-6 and TRBJ2-1; 8 bases are shared with TRBD1. After removal of 1 base from V and 10 bases from J, the junction contained 6 bases not matched to a gene. CDR1 and CDR2 (germline): SGHVS, FNYEAQ. This CDR3 region has 14 residues. Written as DNA, the CDR3 is TGTGCCAGCAGCTTAGTTCAGGGGGCCCGGGAGCAGTTCTTC. This encodes CASSLVQGAREQFF.